What follows are 14 T cell receptor beta chains derived from one specimen sequenced in a study of T cell responses to AZD1222 COVID-19 vaccine. Sequenced by immunoSEQ multiplex PCR; TCRdb stores in-frame clones only, minus some. The table includes around 160,000 clones, roughly 94% detected once. The source was peripheral blood, collected 28 days after the second AZD1222 dose. Source of these receptors: an adult who received the AZD1222 COVID-19 vaccine.

In its sample, this clone was seen once. The rearrangement links TRBV19 to TRBJ1-4; 7 bases fit TRBD1. The germline gives CDR1 LNHDA, CDR2 SQIVND (reference sequence). Unmatched junction bases numbered 12, after V lost 5 bases and J lost 0 bases. This CDR3 has 18 residues. CDR3 DNA: TGTGCCAGTAGTGCACAAAGGGACAGAAAGGCAACTAATGAAAAACTGTTTTTT. It is translated as CASSAQRDRKATNEKLFF.

The chain combines TRBV19 with TRBJ1-4, with D perhaps matching TRBD1 (5 bases). V lost 5 bases and J 3 bases, leaving 10 bases between the germline ends. This CDR3 has 14 amino acids. CDR1 LNHDA and CDR2 SQIVND come from the germline V gene (reference sequence). Written as DNA, the CDR3 is TGTGCCAGTAGTCAGGGCTTGGCTAATGAAAAACTGTTTTTT. It encodes CASSQGLANEKLFF.

This rearrangement joins TRBV6-5 to TRBJ1-2; D is possibly TRBD1 (5 bases). The V gene lost 3 bases and the J gene lost 8 bases, with 7 bases spanning the gap. Germline CDR1 is MNHEY and CDR2 is SVGAGI. The CDR3 extends over 11 amino acids. DNA for the CDR3: TGTGCCAGCAGTTATTGGGGCGGCTACACCTTC. The encoded protein is CASSYWGGYTF.

The CDR3 spells CATSSYTSGGYEQYF. As DNA, the CDR3 is TGTGCCACCAGCAGCTACACTAGCGGGGGGTACGAGCAGTACTTC. J is TRBJ2-7 and V is TRBV15; TRBD2 agrees at 12 bases. Looked up from germline, CDR1 is LNHNV and CDR2 is YYDKDF (reference sequence). The CDR3 has 15 residues. V trimming: 3 bases; J trimming: 4 bases; junction bases outside the gene matches: 4.

V and J are TRBV4-2 and TRBJ1-1; D unclear. In germline, CDR1 is LGHNA, CDR2 YNFKEQ. The CDR3 runs to 15 residues. V was trimmed by 0 bases and J by 4 bases, leaving 12 bases between them. The CDR3 DNA sequence: TGTGCCAGCAGCCAAGACGAGGGTCGTGGCACTGAAGCTTTCTTT. It yields the protein CASSQDEGRGTEAFF.

This chain links TRBV28 with TRBJ2-1; 13 bases are a match to TRBD2. After removal of 1 base from V and 5 bases from J, the junction contained 5 bases not matched to a gene. Germline CDR1 MDHEN, CDR2 SYDVKM. The CDR3 sequence is 17 residues long. The CDR3 DNA is TGTGCCAGCAGTTTATTGGGACTAGCGGGACCGAACAATGAGCAGTTCTTC. As protein: CASSLLGLAGPNNEQFF.

The gene calls are TRBV28 and TRBJ2-2; 9 bases fit TRBD2. The germline CDR1 and CDR2 sequences are MDHEN and SYDVKM. This CDR3 is 16 amino acids long. V shed 10 bases and J 4 bases; nucleotides not matched to a gene: 13. The CDR3 nucleotides read TGTGCCATCAGGACAGGTCCAGCGGGAGGCACCGGGGAGCTGTTTTTT. Translated: CAIRTGPAGGTGELFF.

The chain is built from TRBV19 and TRBJ1-1, with a tentative D call TRBD1 (6 bases). V lost 10 bases, J lost 4 bases, and 7 bases lay in between. CDR1 LNHDA and CDR2 SQIVND come from the germline V gene (reference sequence). The CDR3 extends over 10 amino acids. As DNA, the CDR3 is TGTGCCACCAGGGGCACTGAAGCTTTCTTT. Translated: CATRGTEAFF.

The J gene is TRBJ1-5, the V gene TRBV7-9; D is unresolved. Trimming pared 1 base from V and 0 bases from J, leaving 10 bases between. Germline V lookup: CDR1 SEHNR, CDR2 FQNEAQ (reference sequence). This CDR3 has 16 amino acids. The CDR3, as DNA: TGTGCCAGCAGCTTAGGGTCACCTTATAGCAATCAGCCCCAGCATTTT. Translation gives CASSLGSPYSNQPQHF.

The chain couples TRBV19 to TRBJ2-3, with D tentatively TRBD1 (6 bases). CDR3 length: 14 residues. Germline V lookup: CDR1 LNHDA, CDR2 SQIVND (reference sequence). V was cut by 2 bases and J by 1 base, with 7 bases left in between. CDR3 loop: CASSIWTGTDTQYF. The CDR3 coding sequence is TGTGCCAGTAGTATATGGACAGGCACAGATACGCAGTATTTT.

The rearrangement links TRBV7-9 to TRBJ1-2; D is uncertain. The CDR3 has 12 amino acids. Germline V gene lookup returns CDR1 SEHNR and CDR2 FQNEAQ (reference sequence). Trimming shortened V by 5 bases and J by 4 bases, and 8 bases separated the two germline ends. CDR3 in amino acids: CASSLPGYGYTF. CDR3 in DNA: TGTGCCAGCAGCCTCCCGGGCTATGGCTACACCTTC. Combining the CDR3 with reference TRBV7-9 and TRBJ1-2 gives the whole variable domain DTGVSQNPRHKITKRGQNVTFRCDPISEHNRLYWYRQTLGQGPEFLTYFQNEAQLEKSRLLSDRFSAERPKGSFSTLEIQRTEQGDSAMYLCASSLPGYGYTFGSGTRLTVV.

The chain recombines TRBV30 with TRBJ2-1, with D perhaps matching TRBD2 (7 bases). Germline V gene sequence: CDR1 GTSNPN, CDR2 SVGIG (reference sequence). The V end was cut by 7 bases, the J end by 6 bases, with 13 bases between. The length of the CDR3 is 12 residues. CDR3 loop: CAFTRGGNEQFF. The CDR3 DNA follows: TGTGCCTTCACGAGGGGGGGCAATGAGCAGTTCTTC.

The chain uses TRBV4-1 and TRBJ2-2; 10 bases fit TRBD2. The CDR3 has 18 amino acids. V gave up 4 bases and J gave up 4 bases; unmatched junction bases: 12. The germline V gene has CDR1 MGHRA and CDR2 YSYEKL. Written as DNA, the CDR3 is TGCGCCAGCAGCCGACTTACACTAGCGGGGAGGGGCACCGGGGAGCTGTTTTTT. Its protein is CASSRLTLAGRGTGELFF.

The J gene is TRBJ2-7, the V gene TRBV19; D is ambiguous. The germline V gene encodes CDR1 LNHDA and CDR2 SQIVND (reference sequence). This CDR3 has 15 amino acids. The V and J ends lost 3 bases and 0 bases respectively, with 12 bases between them. The CDR3 nucleotides read TGTGCCAGTAGTATTGGCTCTGAGAGCTCCTACGAGCAGTACTTC. Protein: CASSIGSESSYEQYF. The full variable domain, rest sourced from reference TRBV19 and TRBJ2-7, is DGGITQSPKYLFRKEGQNVTLSCEQNLNHDAMYWYRQDPGQGLRLIYYSQIVNDFQKGDIAEGYSVSREKKESFPLTVTSAQKNPTAFYLCASSIGSESSYEQYFGPGTRLTVT.